This section outlines one T cell receptor beta chain sequence together with its context. The data belong to a study of control samples from healthy donors and cancer patients. Sequencing was performed with immunoSEQ multiplex PCR; in TCRdb, only in-frame clones are kept and a portion is missing. The sample yields roughly 81,000 clones, approximately 82% seen once. Germline-derived CDR1 and CDR2 are SGDLS and YYNGEE. The CDR3 spans 14 residues. The V end was cut by 0 bases, the J end by 2 bases, with 6 bases between. Sample: PBMCs. The rearrangement joins TRBV9 to TRBJ1-3; no clear D. This TCR derives from a man in his sixties with head and neck cancer. CDR3 residues: CASSVGVAGNTIYF. The DNA for the CDR3 is TGTGCCAGCAGCGTAGGGGTAGCTGGAAACACCATATATTTT.